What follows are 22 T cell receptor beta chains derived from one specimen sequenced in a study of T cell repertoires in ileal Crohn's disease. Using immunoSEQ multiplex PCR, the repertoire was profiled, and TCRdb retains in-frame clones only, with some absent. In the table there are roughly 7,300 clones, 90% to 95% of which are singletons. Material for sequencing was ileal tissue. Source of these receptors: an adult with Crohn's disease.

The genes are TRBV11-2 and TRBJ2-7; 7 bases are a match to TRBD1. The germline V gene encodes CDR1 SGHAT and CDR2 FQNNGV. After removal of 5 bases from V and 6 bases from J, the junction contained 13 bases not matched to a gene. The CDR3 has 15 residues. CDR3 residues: CASSTRQGPWGEQYF. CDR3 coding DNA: TGTGCCAGCAGCACCCGACAGGGCCCCTGGGGCGAGCAGTACTTC.

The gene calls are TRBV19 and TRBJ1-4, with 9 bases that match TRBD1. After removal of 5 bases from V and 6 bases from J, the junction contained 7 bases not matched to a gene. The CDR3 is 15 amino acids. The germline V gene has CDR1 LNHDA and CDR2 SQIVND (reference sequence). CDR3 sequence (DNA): TGTGCCAGTAGTTCCCGGACAGGGGCGGATGAAAAACTGTTTTTT. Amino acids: CASSSRTGADEKLFF.

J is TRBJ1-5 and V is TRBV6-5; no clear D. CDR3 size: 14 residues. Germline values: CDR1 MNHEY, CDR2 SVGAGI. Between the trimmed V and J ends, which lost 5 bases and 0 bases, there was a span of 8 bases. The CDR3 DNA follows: TGTGCCAGCAGTGTTTTCAATAGCAATCAGCCCCAGCATTTT. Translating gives CASSVFNSNQPQHF.

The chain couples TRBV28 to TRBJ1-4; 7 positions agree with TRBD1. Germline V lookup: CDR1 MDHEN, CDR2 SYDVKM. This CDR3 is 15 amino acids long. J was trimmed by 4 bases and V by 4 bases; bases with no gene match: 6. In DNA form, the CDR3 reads TGTGCCAGCAGTTCGGGACAGTCACTTAATGAAAAACTGTTTTTT. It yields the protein CASSSGQSLNEKLFF.

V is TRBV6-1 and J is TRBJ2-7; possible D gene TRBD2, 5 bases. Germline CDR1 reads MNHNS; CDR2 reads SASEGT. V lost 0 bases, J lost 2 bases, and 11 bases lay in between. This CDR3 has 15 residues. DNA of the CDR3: TGTGCCAGCAGTGAAGCGCGGGCCGCTCCCTACGAGCAGTACTTC. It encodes CASSEARAAPYEQYF.

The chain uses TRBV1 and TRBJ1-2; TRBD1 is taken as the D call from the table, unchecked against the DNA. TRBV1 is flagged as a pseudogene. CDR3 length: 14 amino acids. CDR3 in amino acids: CTSSQDSRGPGYTF. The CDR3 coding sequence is TGCACCAGCAGCCAAGATAGCAGGGGGCCAGGCTACACCTTC.

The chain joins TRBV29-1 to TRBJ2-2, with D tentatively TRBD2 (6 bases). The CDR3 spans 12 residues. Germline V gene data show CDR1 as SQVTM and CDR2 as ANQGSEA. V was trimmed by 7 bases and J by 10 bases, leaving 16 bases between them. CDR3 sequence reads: CSGGTSPVELFF. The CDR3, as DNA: TGCAGCGGCGGGACTTCTCCGGTGGAGCTGTTTTTT.

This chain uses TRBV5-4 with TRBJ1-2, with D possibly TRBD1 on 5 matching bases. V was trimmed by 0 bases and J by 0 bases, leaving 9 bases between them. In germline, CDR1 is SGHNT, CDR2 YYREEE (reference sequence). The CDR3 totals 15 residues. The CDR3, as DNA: TGTGCCAGCAGCTTGGGGGCGGGGGCTAACTATGGCTACACCTTC. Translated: CASSLGAGANYGYTF. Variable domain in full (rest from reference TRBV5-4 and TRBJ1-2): ETGVTQSPTHLIKTRGQQVTLRCSSQSGHNTVSWYQQALGQGPQFIFQYYREEENGRGNFPPRFSGLQFPNYSSELNVNALELDDSALYLCASSLGAGANYGYTFGSGTRLTVV.

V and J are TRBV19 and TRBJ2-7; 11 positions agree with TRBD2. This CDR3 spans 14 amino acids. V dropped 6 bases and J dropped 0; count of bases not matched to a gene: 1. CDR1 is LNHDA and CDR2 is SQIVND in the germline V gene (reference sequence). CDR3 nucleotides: TGTGCCAGTAGACTAGCGGGAGCCTCCTACGAGCAGTACTTC. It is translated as CASRLAGASYEQYF.

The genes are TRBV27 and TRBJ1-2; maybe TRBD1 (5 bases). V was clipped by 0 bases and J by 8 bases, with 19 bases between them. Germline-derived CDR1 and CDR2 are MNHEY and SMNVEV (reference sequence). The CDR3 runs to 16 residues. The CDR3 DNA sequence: TGTGCCAGCAGTTTATCGATTAACCCACAGGTGGGGGGCTACACCTTC. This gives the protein CASSLSINPQVGGYTF.

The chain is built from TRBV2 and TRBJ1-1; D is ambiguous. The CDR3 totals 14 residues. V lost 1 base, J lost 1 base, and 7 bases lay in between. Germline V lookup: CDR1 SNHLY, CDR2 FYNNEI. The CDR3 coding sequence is TGTGCCAGCAGTGAAGGGGCAGGGAACACTGAAGCTTTCTTT. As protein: CASSEGAGNTEAFF.

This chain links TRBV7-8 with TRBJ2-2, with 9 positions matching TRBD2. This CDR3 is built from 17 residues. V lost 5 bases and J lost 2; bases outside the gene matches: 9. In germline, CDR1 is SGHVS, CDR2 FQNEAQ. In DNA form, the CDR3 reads TGTGCCAGCAGCCCCCCCAGCGGGAGGCCCAACACCGGGGAGCTGTTTTTT. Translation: CASSPPSGRPNTGELFF.

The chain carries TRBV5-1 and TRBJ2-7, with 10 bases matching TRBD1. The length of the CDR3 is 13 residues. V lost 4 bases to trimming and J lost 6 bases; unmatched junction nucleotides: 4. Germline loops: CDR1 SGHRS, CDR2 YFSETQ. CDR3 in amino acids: CASSVTGGSEQYF. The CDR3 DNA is TGCGCCAGCAGCGTGACAGGGGGCAGCGAGCAGTACTTC.

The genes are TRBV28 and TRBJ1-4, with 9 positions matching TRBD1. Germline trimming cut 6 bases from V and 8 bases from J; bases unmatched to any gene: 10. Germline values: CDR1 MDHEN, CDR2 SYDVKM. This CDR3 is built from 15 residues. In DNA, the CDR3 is TGTGCCAGCAGCCCTAGACAGGGGGTGGTAGAAAAACTGTTTTTT. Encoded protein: CASSPRQGVVEKLFF.

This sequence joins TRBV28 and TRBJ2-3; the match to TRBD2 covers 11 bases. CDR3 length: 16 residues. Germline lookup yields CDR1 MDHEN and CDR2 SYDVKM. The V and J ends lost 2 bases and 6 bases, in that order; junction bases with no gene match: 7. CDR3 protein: CASSLTPSGGLDTQYF. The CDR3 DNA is TGTGCCAGCAGTTTAACCCCTAGCGGGGGGTTGGATACGCAGTATTTT. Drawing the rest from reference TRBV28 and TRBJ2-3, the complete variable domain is DVKVTQSSRYLVKRTGEKVFLECVQDMDHENMFWYRQDPGLGLRLIYFSYDVKMKEKGDIPEGYSVSREKKERFSLILESASTNQTSMYLCASSLTPSGGLDTQYFGPGTRLTVL.

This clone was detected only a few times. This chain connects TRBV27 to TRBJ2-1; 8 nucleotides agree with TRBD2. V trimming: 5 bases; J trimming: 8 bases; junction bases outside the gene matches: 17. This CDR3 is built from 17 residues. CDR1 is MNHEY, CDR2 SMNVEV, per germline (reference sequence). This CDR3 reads CASSRDQSGGPMDEQFF. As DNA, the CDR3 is TGTGCCAGCAGTCGCGACCAATCGGGAGGGCCTATGGATGAGCAGTTCTTC.

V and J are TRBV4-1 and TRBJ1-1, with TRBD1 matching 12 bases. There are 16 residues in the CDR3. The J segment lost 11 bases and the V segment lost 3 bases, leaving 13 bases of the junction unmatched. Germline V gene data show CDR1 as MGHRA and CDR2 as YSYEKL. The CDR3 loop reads CASSQGGDRGRTGAFF. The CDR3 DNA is TGCGCCAGCAGCCAGGGAGGGGACAGGGGGCGGACTGGGGCTTTCTTT.

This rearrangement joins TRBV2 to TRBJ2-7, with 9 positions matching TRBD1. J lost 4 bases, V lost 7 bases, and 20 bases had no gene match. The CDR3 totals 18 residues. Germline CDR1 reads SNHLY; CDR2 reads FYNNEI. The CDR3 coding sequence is TGTGCCAGCAAATATGTTCATTCAGGGACAGGGATTTCGTACGAGCAGTACTTC. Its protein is CASKYVHSGTGISYEQYF.

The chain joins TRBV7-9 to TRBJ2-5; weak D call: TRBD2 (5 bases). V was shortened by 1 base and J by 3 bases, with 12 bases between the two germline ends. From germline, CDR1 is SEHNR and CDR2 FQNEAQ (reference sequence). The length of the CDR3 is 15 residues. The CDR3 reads CASSLVRAWEETQYF. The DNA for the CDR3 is TGTGCCAGCAGCTTAGTGAGGGCGTGGGAAGAGACCCAGTACTTC.

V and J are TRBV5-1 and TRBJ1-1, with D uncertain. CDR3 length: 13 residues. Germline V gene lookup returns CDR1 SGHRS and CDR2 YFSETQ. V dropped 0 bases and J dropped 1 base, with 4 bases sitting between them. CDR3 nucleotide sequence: TGCGCCAGCAGCTTGGACAGGAACACTGAAGCTTTCTTT. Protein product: CASSLDRNTEAFF.

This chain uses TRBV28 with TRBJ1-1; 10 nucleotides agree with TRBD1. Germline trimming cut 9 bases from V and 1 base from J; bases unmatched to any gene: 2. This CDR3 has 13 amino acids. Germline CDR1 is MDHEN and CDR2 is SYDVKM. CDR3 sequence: CASGDRGNTEAFF. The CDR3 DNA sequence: TGTGCCAGTGGGGACAGGGGGAACACTGAAGCTTTCTTT. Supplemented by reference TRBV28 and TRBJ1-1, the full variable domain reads DVKVTQSSRYLVKRTGEKVFLECVQDMDHENMFWYRQDPGLGLRLIYFSYDVKMKEKGDIPEGYSVSREKKERFSLILESASTNQTSMYLCASGDRGNTEAFFGQGTRLTVV.

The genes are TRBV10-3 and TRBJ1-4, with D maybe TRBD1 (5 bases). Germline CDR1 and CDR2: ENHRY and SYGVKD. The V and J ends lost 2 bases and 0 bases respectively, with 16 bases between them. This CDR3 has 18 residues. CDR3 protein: CAISERGLTRTTNEKLFF. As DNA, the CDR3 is TGTGCCATCAGTGAGAGGGGACTGACACGCACAACTAATGAAAAACTGTTTTTT.